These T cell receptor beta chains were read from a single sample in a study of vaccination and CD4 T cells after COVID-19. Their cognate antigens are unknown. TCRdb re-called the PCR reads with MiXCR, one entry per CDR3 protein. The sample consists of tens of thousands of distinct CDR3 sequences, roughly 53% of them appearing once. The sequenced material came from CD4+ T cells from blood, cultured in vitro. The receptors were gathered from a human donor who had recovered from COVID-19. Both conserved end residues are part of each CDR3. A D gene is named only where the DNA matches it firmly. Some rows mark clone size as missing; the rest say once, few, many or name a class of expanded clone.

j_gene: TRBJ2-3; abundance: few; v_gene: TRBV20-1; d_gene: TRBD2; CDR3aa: CSALRTSSLGTQYF; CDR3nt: TGCAGTGCTCTTCGGACTAGCTCCCTGGGTACGCAGTATTTT
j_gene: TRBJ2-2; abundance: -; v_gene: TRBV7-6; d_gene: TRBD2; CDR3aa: CASSPGLAGAAGELFF; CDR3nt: TGTGCCAGCAGTCCAGGACTAGCGGGAGCGGCCGGGGAGCTGTTTTTT
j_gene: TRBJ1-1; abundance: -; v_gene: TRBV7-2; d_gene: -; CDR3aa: CASSPRRDGEAFF; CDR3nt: TGTGCCAGCAGCCCCCGGCGGGACGGTGAAGCTTTCTTT
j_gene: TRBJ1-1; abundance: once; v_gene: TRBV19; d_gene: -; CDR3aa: CASSMGRKDTEAFF; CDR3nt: TGTGCCAGTAGTATGGGACGAAAAGACACTGAAGCTTTCTTT
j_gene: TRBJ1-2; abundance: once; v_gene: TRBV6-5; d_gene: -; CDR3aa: CVSSYSSRQAFYGYTF; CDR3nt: TGTGTCAGCAGTTACTCATCCCGACAGGCCTTCTATGGCTACACCTTC
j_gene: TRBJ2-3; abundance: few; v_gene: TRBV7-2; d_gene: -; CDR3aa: CASSLGSSTDTQYF; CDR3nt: TGTGCCAGCAGCTTAGGATCTTCCACAGATACGCAGTATTTT
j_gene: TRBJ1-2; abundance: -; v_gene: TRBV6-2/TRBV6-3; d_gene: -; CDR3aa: CASSSLRENYGYTF; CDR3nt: TGTGCCAGCAGTTCACTCCGGGAAAACTATGGCTACACCTTC
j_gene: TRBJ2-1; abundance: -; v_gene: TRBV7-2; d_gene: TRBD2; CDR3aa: CASSLARGTSGKLGNEQFF; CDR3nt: TGTGCCAGCAGCTTAGCCCGCGGGACTAGCGGGAAGCTGGGCAATGAGCAGTTCTTC
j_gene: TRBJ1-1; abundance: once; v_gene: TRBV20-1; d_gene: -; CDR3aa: CSARERGASGRTEAFF; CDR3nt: TGCAGTGCTAGGGAACGAGGTGCCTCCGGGAGGACTGAAGCTTTCTTT
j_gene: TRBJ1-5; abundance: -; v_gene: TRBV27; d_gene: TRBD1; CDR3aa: CAFKDGTGVPFNQPQHF; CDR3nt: TGTGCCTTCAAAGATGGGACAGGCGTCCCGTTCAATCAGCCCCAGCATTTT
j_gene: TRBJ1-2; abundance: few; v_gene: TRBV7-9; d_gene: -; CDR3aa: CASSLGLYGYTF; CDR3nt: TGTGCCAGCAGCTTGGGTTTATATGGCTACACCTTC
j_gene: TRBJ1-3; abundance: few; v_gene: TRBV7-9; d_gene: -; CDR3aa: CASSPGTFSGNTIYF; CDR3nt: TGTGCCAGCAGCCCTGGGACCTTCTCTGGAAACACCATATATTTT
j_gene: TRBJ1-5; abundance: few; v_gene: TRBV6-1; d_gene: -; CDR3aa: CASSQVRGATGSNQPQHF; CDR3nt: TGTGCCAGCAGTCAGGTGAGGGGAGCCACTGGCAGCAATCAGCCCCAGCATTTT
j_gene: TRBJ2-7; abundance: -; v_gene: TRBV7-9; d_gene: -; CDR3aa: CASKPGGPRREPSYEQYF; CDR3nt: TGTGCCAGCAAACCAGGCGGGCCGAGGAGGGAACCCTCCTACGAGCAGTACTTC
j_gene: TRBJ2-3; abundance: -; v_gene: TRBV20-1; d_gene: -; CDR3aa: CSAIPSRRSTDTQYF; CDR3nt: TGCAGTGCCATACCCAGCCGGAGGTCCACAGATACGCAGTATTTT
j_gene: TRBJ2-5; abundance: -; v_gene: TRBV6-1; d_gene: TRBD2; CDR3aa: CASSLNRGGETQYF; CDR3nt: TGTGCCAGCAGCTTAAACCGGGGGGGAGAGACCCAGTACTTC